This TCR beta chain was profiled in a study of blood T cell repertoires in COVID-19. Measured with immunoSEQ multiplex PCR; TCRdb has only the in-frame clones, and not every one. Of under 200,000 clones listed, approximately 82% are singletons. The CDR3 extends over 14 amino acids. CDR1 is SNHLY, CDR2 FYNNEI, per germline. V was clipped by 6 bases and J by 5 bases, with 16 bases between them. The origin of this receptor is a man in his sixties or seventies who had recovered from COVID-19. Sequencing was done on a sample of peripheral blood. This chain joins TRBV2 and TRBJ2-5; a possible D gene is TRBD2 (5 bases). The CDR3 region is CASSLLGNGETQYF. The DNA for the CDR3 is TGTGCCAGCAGCCTACTAGGGAACGGGGAGACCCAGTACTTC.